This paragraph reports one T cell receptor beta chain. The sample comes from a study of long-term antiretroviral therapy in people with HIV. Samples were assayed with immunoSEQ v3.0 at survey level. Repertoires were generated with immunoSEQ multiplex PCR, while TCRdb's copy carries only in-frame clones and drops some. The sample lists fewer than 45,000 clones; 80% were seen once. Germline assignment: CDR1 MNHNS and CDR2 SASEGT. CDR3 length: 17 residues. Trimming removed 1 base at V and 4 bases at J, with 20 bases between. Sample: unsorted PBMCs, taken 3.4 years after starting antiretroviral therapy. The sequence derives from a young man with HIV. The chain links TRBV6-1 to TRBJ2-7; tentative D call: TRBD1 (6 bases). CDR3 loop: CASSEGLGQRGFYEQYF. DNA for the CDR3: TGTGCCAGCAGTGAAGGGTTAGGACAGAGGGGGTTTTACGAGCAGTACTTC.